This TCR beta chain was captured in a study of PD-1 blockade in classical Hodgkin lymphoma. General observations from the study: Relative to healthy donors, newly diagnosed patients reportedly had lower baseline TCR diversity, which was reported as lower still in relapsed/refractory patients.

Each patient experienced a relapse that followed autologous stem cell transplantation, and brentuximab vedotin exposure varied. The V gene's germline CDR1 is MNHEY and CDR2 SVGAGI. V was clipped by 6 bases and J by 0 bases; unmatched bases: 4. The CDR3 is 14 amino acids. Here immunoSEQ multiplex PCR was the method, and the copy in TCRdb shows in-frame clones only, minus some. The profile shows tens of thousands of clones, roughly 89% of them singletons. Details on this clone: Its target is not known.

Source: peripheral blood mononuclear cells (PBMCs), taken before the second cycle of nivolumab. The receptor comes from a human donor with classical Hodgkin lymphoma. V and J are TRBV6-5 and TRBJ2-7, with 8 bases aligning to TRBD2. In nucleotides, the CDR3 is TGTGCCAGCAGATCCGGGACTAGCTCCTACGAGCAGTACTTC. It yields the protein CASRSGTSSYEQYF.